This T cell receptor (beta chain) was retrieved from a study of blood T cells in healthy people across ages. Donors were systemically healthy Caucasian individuals from Russia aged about 6 to 90 years. Sample-barcoded 5' priming and a J-beta primer mix drove a second PCR of roughly 6 to 12 cycles. The authors tagged each cDNA molecule using a template-switch adaptor with 12 random nucleotides. TCRdb re-analysed the 5' RACE reads in MiXCR, keeping a single row per CDR3 protein. The sample lists about 1.6 million distinct CDR3 sequences; about 35% were seen once. Overall study findings and caveats: Naive T cell percentage strongly correlated with TCR beta diversity. Possibly, changes in expanded clonotypes were confounded because donor CMV status was unknown.

This clonotype was counted between two and nine times. Antigen: not known. V trimming: 3 bases; J trimming: 6 bases; junction bases outside the gene matches: 5. Looked up from germline, CDR1 is DFQATT and CDR2 is SNEGSKA (reference sequence). This CDR3 spans 14 amino acids. The sequence derives from a woman aged 30 to 39 in good health. The V gene is TRBV20-1, the J gene TRBJ1-6; 7 nucleotides agree with TRBD1. The sample consisted of blood. CDR3 region: CSARIGDSNSPLHF. The CDR3 coding sequence is TGCAGTGCTAGGATAGGGGACAGTAATTCACCCCTCCACTTT.